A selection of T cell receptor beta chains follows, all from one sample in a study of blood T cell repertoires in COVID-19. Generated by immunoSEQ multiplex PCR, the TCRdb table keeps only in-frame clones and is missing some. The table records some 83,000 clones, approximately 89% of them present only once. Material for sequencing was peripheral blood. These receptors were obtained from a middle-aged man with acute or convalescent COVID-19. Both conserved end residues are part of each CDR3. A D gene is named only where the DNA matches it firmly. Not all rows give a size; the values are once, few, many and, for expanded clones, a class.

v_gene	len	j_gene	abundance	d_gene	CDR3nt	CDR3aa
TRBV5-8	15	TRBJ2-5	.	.	TGTGCCAGCAGCTTGGGAGTTCAGGGTCAAGAGACCCAGTACTTC	CASSLGVQGQETQYF
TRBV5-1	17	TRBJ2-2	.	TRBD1	TGCGCCAGCAGCTTGGATGGGACAGGGATTGGAAACGGGGAGCTGTTTTTT	CASSLDGTGIGNGELFF
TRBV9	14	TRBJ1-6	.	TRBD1	TGTGCCAGCAGCGTACAGGGGGCGAATTCACCCCTCCACTTT	CASSVQGANSPLHF
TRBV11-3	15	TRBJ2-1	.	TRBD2	TGTGCCAGCAGCAGTCGGACTAGCGGGAACAATGAGCAGTTCTTC	CASSSRTSGNNEQFF
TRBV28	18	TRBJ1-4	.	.	TGTGCCAGCAGTTTAATTCGGGGGATTGCACGGAGCAATGAAAAACTGTTTTTT	CASSLIRGIARSNEKLFF
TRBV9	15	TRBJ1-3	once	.	TGTGCCAGCAGCGGAGCCCGGGACAAACGAAACACCATATATTTT	CASSGARDKRNTIYF
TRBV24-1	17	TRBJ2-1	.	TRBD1	TGTGCCACCAGTGACGGGACAGGGTCTAAGTCCTACAATGAGCAGTTCTTC	CATSDGTGSKSYNEQFF
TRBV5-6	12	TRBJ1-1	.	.	TGTGCCAGCAGCTTGGCCGGGATAGAAGCTTTCTTT	CASSLAGIEAFF
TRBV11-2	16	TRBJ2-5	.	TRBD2	TGTGCCAGCAGCTCCCCGCGAGCGGGAGGGGGGGAGACCCAGTACTTC	CASSSPRAGGGETQYF
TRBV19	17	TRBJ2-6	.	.	TGTGCCAGTAGTTTGGCAGGAGGTTTCTCTGGGGCCAACGTCCTGACTTTC	CASSLAGGFSGANVLTF
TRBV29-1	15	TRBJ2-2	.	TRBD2	TGCAGCGTTGAAGTAGCGGGAGTGAACACCGGGGAGCTGTTTTTT	CSVEVAGVNTGELFF
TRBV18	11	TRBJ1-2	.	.	TGTGCCAGCTCACGGGACACTTCCTACACCTTC	CASSRDTSYTF
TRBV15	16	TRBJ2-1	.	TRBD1	TGTGCCACCAGCAGAGATCGGACAGGGGGGGGCAATGAGCAGTTCTTC	CATSRDRTGGGNEQFF
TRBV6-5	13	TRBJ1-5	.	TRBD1	TGTGCCAGCAATTACAGGGGCGGTCAGCCCCAGCATTTT	CASNYRGGQPQHF
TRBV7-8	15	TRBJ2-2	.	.	TGTGCCAGCAGCTTAGCGGACACGACCACCGGGGAGCTGTTTTTT	CASSLADTTTGELFF
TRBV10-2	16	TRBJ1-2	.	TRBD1	TGCGCCAGCAGTGAGTCGAGGACAGGGGGCGTCTATGGCTACACCTTC	CASSESRTGGVYGYTF
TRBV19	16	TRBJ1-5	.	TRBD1	TGTGCCAGTAGTAAAATAGGGACAGGGTGGGAACAGCCCCAGCATTTT	CASSKIGTGWEQPQHF
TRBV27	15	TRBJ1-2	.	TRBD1	TGTGCCAGCAGTTTAGGGGGACAGGGGGCCGATGGCTACACCTTC	CASSLGGQGADGYTF
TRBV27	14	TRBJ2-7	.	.	TGTGCCAGCAGTTTACACTCCTCGCTTTACGAGCAGTACTTC	CASSLHSSLYEQYF
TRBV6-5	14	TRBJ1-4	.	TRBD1	TGTGCCAGCAGTTACTCAGGGACAGGAGAAAAACTGTTTTTT	CASSYSGTGEKLFF
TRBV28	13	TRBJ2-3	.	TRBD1	TGTGCCAGCAGGACAGGGGTAACAGATACGCAGTATTTT	CASRTGVTDTQYF
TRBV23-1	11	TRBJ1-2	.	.	TGCGCCAGCAGGACTCAAGGAGGTGACACCTTC	CASRTQGGDTF
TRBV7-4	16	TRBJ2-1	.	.	TGTGCCAGCAGCTTAGGACAGGTTAGCTCCTACAATGAGCAGTTCTTC	CASSLGQVSSYNEQFF
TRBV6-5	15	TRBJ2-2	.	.	TGTGCCAGCATCCAAGGGGACGGGGGCACCGGGGAGCTGTTTTTT	CASIQGDGGTGELFF
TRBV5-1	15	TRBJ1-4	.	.	TGCGCCAGCAGCTTGGCCTCGGTTATTAATGAAAAACTGTTTTTT	CASSLASVINEKLFF
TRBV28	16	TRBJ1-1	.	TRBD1	TGTGCCAGCAGATCTTTTATCCGGGACAGGGTAACTGAAGCTTTCTTT	CASRSFIRDRVTEAFF
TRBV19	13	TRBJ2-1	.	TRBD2	TGTGCCAGTAGTATGGGGGGGGTCCATGAGCAGTTCTTC	CASSMGGVHEQFF
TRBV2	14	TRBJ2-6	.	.	TGTGCCAGCAGCTACGGCTCTGGGGCCAACGTCCTGACTTTC	CASSYGSGANVLTF
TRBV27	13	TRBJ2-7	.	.	TGTGCCAGCAGCCGGGTCACCTGGGACGAGCAGTACTTC	CASSRVTWDEQYF
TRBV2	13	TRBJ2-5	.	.	TGTGCCAAAGGCGAGGAAGACCAAGAGACCCAGTACTTC	CAKGEEDQETQYF
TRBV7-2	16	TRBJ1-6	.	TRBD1	TGTGCCAGCAGCTTCACGTGGGACAGGGCAAATTCACCCCTCCACTTT	CASSFTWDRANSPLHF
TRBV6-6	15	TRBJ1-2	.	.	TGTGCCAGCAGTTACCCCGGATCCGAAATAGCGGGCTACACCTTC	CASSYPGSEIAGYTF
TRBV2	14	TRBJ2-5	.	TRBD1	TGTGCCAGCAGAGAGTCGACAGGGAAGGAGACCCAGTACTTC	CASRESTGKETQYF
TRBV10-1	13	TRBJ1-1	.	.	TGCGCCAGCAGCCTAAACAGGGAAACTGAAGCTTTCTTT	CASSLNRETEAFF
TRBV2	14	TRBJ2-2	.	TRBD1	TGTGCCAGCAGTGAGAGGACAGGGGTCCGGGAGCTGTTTTTT	CASSERTGVRELFF
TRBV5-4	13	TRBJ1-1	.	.	TGTGCCAGCAGCTTGACAGGGAACACTGAAGCTTTCTTT	CASSLTGNTEAFF
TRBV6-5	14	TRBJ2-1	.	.	TGTGCCACCCTTACAGGGCGGTCCTACAATGAGCAGTTCTTC	CATLTGRSYNEQFF
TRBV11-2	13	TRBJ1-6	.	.	TGTGCCAGCCGGGCCCAGGGTAATTCACCCCTCCACTTT	CASRAQGNSPLHF
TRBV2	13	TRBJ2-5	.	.	TGTGCCAGCAGTGTGCGGGGTGACGAGACCCAGTACTTC	CASSVRGDETQYF
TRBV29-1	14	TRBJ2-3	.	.	TGCAGCGTTGATAAGACAGGAACGGCAGATACGCAGTATTTT	CSVDKTGTADTQYF
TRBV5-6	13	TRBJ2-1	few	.	TGTGCCAGCAGCTTGGGGAGGGCGTATGAGCAGTTCTTC	CASSLGRAYEQFF
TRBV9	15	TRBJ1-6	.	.	TGTGCCAGCAGCGCGGGAGGAGTTGATAATTCACCCCTCCACTTT	CASSAGGVDNSPLHF
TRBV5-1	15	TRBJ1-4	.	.	TGCGCCAGCAGCTTGGGGTCAGCAACTAATGAAAAACTGTTTTTT	CASSLGSATNEKLFF
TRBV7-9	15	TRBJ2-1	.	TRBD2	TGTGCCAGCAGCGAAACTAGCGCGTACTACAATGAGCAGTTCTTC	CASSETSAYYNEQFF
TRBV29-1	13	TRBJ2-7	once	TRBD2	TGCAGCGCCAAGACTAGCGGGAGATACGAGCAGTACTTC	CSAKTSGRYEQYF